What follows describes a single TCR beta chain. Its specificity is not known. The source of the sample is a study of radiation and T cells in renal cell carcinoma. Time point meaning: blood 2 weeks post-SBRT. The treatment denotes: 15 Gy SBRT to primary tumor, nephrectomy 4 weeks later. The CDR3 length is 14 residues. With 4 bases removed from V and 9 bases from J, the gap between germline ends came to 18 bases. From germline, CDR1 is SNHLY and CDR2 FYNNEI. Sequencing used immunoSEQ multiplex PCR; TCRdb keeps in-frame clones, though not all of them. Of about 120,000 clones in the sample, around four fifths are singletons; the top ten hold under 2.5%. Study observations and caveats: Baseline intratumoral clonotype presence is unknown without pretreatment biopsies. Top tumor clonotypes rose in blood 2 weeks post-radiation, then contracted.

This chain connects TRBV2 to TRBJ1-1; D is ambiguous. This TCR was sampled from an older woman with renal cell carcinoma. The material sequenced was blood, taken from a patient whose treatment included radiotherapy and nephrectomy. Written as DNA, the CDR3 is TGTGCCAGCAGTGGAGCAGGCGGGATGATTCAAGCTTTCTTT. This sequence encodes CASSGAGGMIQAFF.